This T cell receptor beta chain was observed in a study of early T cells in non-severe SARS-CoV-2 infection. Germline V gene data show CDR1 as LGHDT and CDR2 as YNNKEL (reference sequence). Trimming pared 0 bases from V and 4 bases from J, leaving 21 bases between. The CDR3 is 19 residues long. Attachment of unique molecular identifiers was made to individual cDNA molecules. TCRdb independently ran MiXCR on the 5' RACE reads; one entry per CDR3 protein. In the table there are about 64,000 distinct CDR3 sequences, roughly 21% of which are singletons. This receptor was taken from an adult who was a healthcare worker with PCR-confirmed SARS-CoV-2 infection or an uninfected control (not recorded which). The gene calls are TRBV3-1 and TRBJ1-4; D is possibly TRBD1 (6 bases). This material consisted of whole blood, taken at baseline. This chain's CDR3 is CASSQDHPGAVGSNEKLFF. For the CDR3, the DNA is TGTGCCAGCAGCCAAGATCATCCGGGGGCGGTTGGGAGTAATGAAAAACTGTTTTTT.